This entry features one T cell receptor (beta chain) sequence. Its antigen has not been determined. No base quality information exists; no much larger clone differs at one position. The CDR3 has 15 amino acids, counting the end cysteine and phenylalanine. Of all the DNA, just the CDR3 is kept, 45 bases in frame from base 1. V is pruned by 4 bases and J by 7 bases, leaving 8 bases of the junction without a gene match. CDR1 and CDR2 are read off the germline V gene as MGHRA and YSYEKL. This entry is derived from a study of cytomegalovirus exposure and HLA in healthy donors (dated by TCRdb to 2016 to 2017). The study in broad terms: According to an earlier analysis of 587 of the donors, about 179 million T cells yielded 90 million to 130 million unique TCR beta sequences and around 300 Gb of sequence data. High-throughput TCR immunosequencing, statistical association of individual TCRs with disease status, and machine learning were combined to predict cytomegalovirus infection status. The study profiled the T cell repertoires of more than 500 subjects by immunosequencing and related them to cytomegalovirus serostatus. Every discovery cohort repertoire had been produced on one sequencing platform. Of the 350 to 450 genotyped donors, approximately 81% were placed in the genetic ancestry cluster associated with self-reported Caucasian donors. Typing coverage varied by locus: roughly 629-640 donors for A, B, C, DRB1 and DQB1; under 550 for DQA1; about 600 for DPA1; roughly 470 for DPB1. An early release that covered roughly 600 HLA-typed donors contained 250 to 350 gigabases of sequencing data and about 84 million unique TCR sequences. Donor age, sex, ethnicity and CMV serostatus were collected together with the repertoire data. Genome-wide SNP genotypes for about 65% of the roughly 700 donors were used in a later genetic analysis, which treated that subset as a discovery cohort. The study aimed to test whether signatures of past pathogen exposure could be identified by cataloging public T cell receptors. Rather than using new phenotypic data, the later analysis identified candidate immune exposures from TCR beta sequences and from how often those sequences occurred across donors. A separate validation cohort of about 110 different subjects was used in addition to the approximately 700-subject first cohort. To study patterns of TCR occurrence, a later analysis re-analyzed previously published TCR beta repertoires from 600 to 750 donors and added high-resolution HLA genotyping. Roughly five DR-DQ haplotypes were handled as single units for association and clustering because linkage in the cohort was strong. An earlier analysis of approximately 580 of the donors used high-throughput TCR beta sequencing to judge whether each TCR beta V gene segment behaved as functional or pseudogenic. Across under 500 genotyped donors of the cohort, an average of approximately 220,000 unique TCR beta nucleotide sequences per donor were sequenced, and roughly 17% of those sequences were non-productive. HLA typing covered class I and class II loci at four-digit resolution. Findings and caveats that apply to the study as a whole: Most TCR sequences were observed very rarely across donors, whereas some public TCRs were present in many individuals. A later genetic analysis associated a missense DCLRE1C variant with V-gene and J-gene trimming of TCR beta chains, and an independent cohort replicated the association. The sequencing pipeline was judged likely to have produced a cluster of highly shared sequence variants as a technical artifact. In this cohort, only TCR beta chains were sequenced, and detectable features were limited by the absence of alpha or paired-chain data. In the study, 150 to 200 TCR beta chains were listed as associated with cytomegalovirus. It was suggested by the authors that the approach could potentially be generalized to other disease states and immunological phenotypes. In a later analysis, several top co-occurrence clusters were reported to appear linked to parvovirus B19, influenza, CMV and Epstein-Barr virus. At a false discovery rate of 0.05, a later analysis linked under 20,000 TCR beta sequences to specific HLA alleles. The 87-base-pair reads could not distinguish some IMGT-functional V segments, including TRBV6-2 and TRBV6-3, so those segments were excluded. Because HLA typing was missing for some donors at each locus, association tests included only the typed subset. A later analysis found that TCR association rates varied across HLA loci, with DRB1 alleles showing the most associated TCRs and HLA-C alleles the fewest. In a later analysis, most CMV-associated TCR beta chains were found to appear HLA-restricted, with HLA associations seemingly driven largely by CMV exposure. Assigning TCR associations to individual alleles was difficult when HLA alleles, especially DR and DQ, strongly co-occurred. In both the original and validation cohorts, the classifier was reported to diagnose cytomegalovirus status with high specificity and sensitivity. CMV serostatus was the only immune exposure information available for the cohort. The earlier analysis of approximately 590 of the donors excluded 15 to 20 rarely observed V segments, including chromosome 9 orphons, because counts were too low. Presence/absence analyses assumed roughly uniform sequencing depth across donors, an assumption that may not hold. An earlier analysis of approximately 500 of the donors showed that most TCR beta V segments appeared in productive rearrangements either about 87% or about 30% of the time, which broadly matched IMGT annotations. Linkage disequilibrium might explain the correlated functional status among segregating V segments, but an unknown experimental factor could not be ruled out. A further reported finding was that TCR beta sequences accurately predicted the HLA-A and HLA-B alleles for most subjects in the first cohort. In a later analysis, HLA-associated TCR beta chains showed more clonal expansion and lower generation probabilities than non-associated chains that were equally common. Compared with the 666-donor mean, donors in an Asian-associated ancestry cluster had fewer N-insertions in productive TCRs, according to a later genetic analysis. In vitro tests confirmed that a few of the cytomegalovirus-associated TCR beta chains recognize cytomegalovirus antigens.

In total, approximately 610 healthy bone marrow donors made up the cohort. All cohort members were sampled while nominally healthy, although unrecorded immune exposures were likely present. The donor was CMV seronegative and belonged to the group of 350 or so seronegative cohort members. A peripheral blood sample was provided by each donor, and peripheral blood mononuclear cells were used for TCR beta sequencing. Genomic DNA was extracted from the blood cell samples with the Qiagen DNeasy Blood Extraction Kit. The library was prepared using the immunoSEQ multiplex PCR assay. For the multiplex PCR, a mixture combining 60 forward primers for TCR Vbeta segments and 13 reverse primers for TCR Jbeta segments was used. A multiplex PCR assay on genomic DNA amplified the CDR3 region of rearranged TCR beta genes. The Illumina HiSeq System was used to sequence the amplified TCR beta libraries as 87-base-pair reads. Concerning the study's data processing: In a later analysis, 77 million or so unique TCR beta chains were counted across the roughly 670 repertoires, and roughly 11 million of these chains were shared by at least two donors. Raw reads were error-corrected and collapsed into unique sequences with a nearest-neighbor algorithm that merged closely related sequences to remove PCR and sequencing errors. V, D and J gene segments were assigned by aligning CDR3 sequences to IMGT reference sequences. For a sequence to be retained, at least a six-nucleotide match to both a V gene segment and a J gene segment was required. A rearrangement was called productive if the CDR3 had no stop codons and remained in frame with V and J, and every other rearrangement was called non-productive. Following IMGT convention, CDR3 was defined as the stretch from the second conserved V-encoded cysteine to the conserved J-encoded phenylalanine. In an earlier analysis of around 540 of the donors, sequences lacking an unambiguous match to a single V gene segment were excluded. In an earlier analysis of several hundred of the donors, V segments were called functional above 56.7% productive rearrangements and were called segregating when the between-donor standard deviation exceeded 5%. A statistical classification framework was developed to diagnose cytomegalovirus status using the catalog of TCR beta chain sequences. A later analysis assigned V and J genes by comparing TCR nucleotide sequences with IMGT/GENE-DB human TR gene sequences. In a later analysis, CDR3 sequences and most-parsimonious VDJ recombination scenarios were assigned using the TCRdist pipeline. In a later analysis, each TCR beta chain was defined by its CDR3 amino acid sequence together with its V-gene family, and reads without a unique V-gene family were excluded. In a later analysis, a few hundred highly shared, low-generation-probability nucleotide sequences were removed to address suspected cross-contamination and a sequencing artifact. For each public chain, a later analysis derived a clonal expansion index from normalized ranks of inferred template counts within each repertoire. In a later analysis, generation probabilities were computed using a VDJ recombination model fitted to out-of-frame rearrangements, and the results were checked against IGoR. Hypergeometric tests were used in a later analysis to score TCR-TCR, TCR-HLA and TCR-CMV co-occurrence, with a repertoire-size bias correction applied to the TCR pairs. In a later analysis, false discovery rates were estimated by permuting HLA or CMV assignments 20 times. In a later analysis, co-occurring TCRs were grouped using DBSCAN, and TCRdist sequence similarity was added for clustering within HLA-allele-positive subsets. Repertoires with fewer than 30,000 or more than 120,000 public chains were left out of co-occurrence clustering, as were roughly five repertoires with anomalous nucleotide sharing. What TCRdb holds here is the immuneACCESS table cut down to in-frame rearrangements. Part of the clones is not present; checked against another copy, under half of the missing clones reflect an unresolved V gene, and the others are unexplained. V and J calls and clone size follow that table, whereas D and trimming were derived from the DNA. The sample table shows about 150,000 clones, and 76% are seen once. The ten largest clones represent around 1.9% of the sample.

The sequence came from a woman in her thirties or forties in good health and CMV-seronegative. The rearrangement combines TRBV4-1 with TRBJ2-1; 9 bases in between match TRBD2. The sequenced material came from PBMCs. The DNA is TGCGCCAGCAGCCGAGGGACTAGCAATAAGAATGAGCAGTTCTTC. Its product reads: CASSRGTSNKNEQFF.